This T cell receptor beta chain stems from a study of tumor-infiltrating lymphocytes in localized non-small cell lung cancer. Study background: Tumor tissue and non-adjacent uninvolved lung came from each patient. General study results and limits: TCRbeta sequencing showed higher T cell infiltration in tumors than uninvolved lung.

The repertoire was sequenced with immunoSEQ multiplex PCR; TCRdb's copy has only in-frame clones and lacks some. This table holds about 6,600 clones, roughly 81% found once. Worth noting for this clone: Its antigen is unknown.

The CDR3 consists of 14 residues. Per the germline V gene, CDR1 is MGHRA and CDR2 is YSYEKL. Trimming left V 2 bases short and J 4 bases short, with 11 bases between. V usage is TRBV4-1 and J usage is TRBJ1-2; a weak D match, TRBD1 (5 bases). The source is a human donor with non-small cell lung cancer. The specimen sequenced was lung tumor tissue. The CDR3 DNA sequence: TGCGCCAGCAGCCAACAGGGTTTGTTCTATGGCTACACCTTC. It codes for CASSQQGLFYGYTF.